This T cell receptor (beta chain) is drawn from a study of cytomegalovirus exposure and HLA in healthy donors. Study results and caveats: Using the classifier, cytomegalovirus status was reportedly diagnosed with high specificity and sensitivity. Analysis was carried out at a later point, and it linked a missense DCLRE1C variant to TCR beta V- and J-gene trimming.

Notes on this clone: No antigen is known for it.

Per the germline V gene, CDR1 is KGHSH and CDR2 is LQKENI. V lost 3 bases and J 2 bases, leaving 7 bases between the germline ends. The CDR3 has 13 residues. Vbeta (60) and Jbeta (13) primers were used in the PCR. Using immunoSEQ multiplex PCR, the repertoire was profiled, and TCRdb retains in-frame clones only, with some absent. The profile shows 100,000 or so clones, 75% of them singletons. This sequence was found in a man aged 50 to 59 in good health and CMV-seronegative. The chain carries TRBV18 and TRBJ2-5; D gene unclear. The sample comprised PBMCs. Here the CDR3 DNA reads TGTGCCAGCTCACCGGTCGGGCAAGAGACCCAGTACTTC. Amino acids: CASSPVGQETQYF.